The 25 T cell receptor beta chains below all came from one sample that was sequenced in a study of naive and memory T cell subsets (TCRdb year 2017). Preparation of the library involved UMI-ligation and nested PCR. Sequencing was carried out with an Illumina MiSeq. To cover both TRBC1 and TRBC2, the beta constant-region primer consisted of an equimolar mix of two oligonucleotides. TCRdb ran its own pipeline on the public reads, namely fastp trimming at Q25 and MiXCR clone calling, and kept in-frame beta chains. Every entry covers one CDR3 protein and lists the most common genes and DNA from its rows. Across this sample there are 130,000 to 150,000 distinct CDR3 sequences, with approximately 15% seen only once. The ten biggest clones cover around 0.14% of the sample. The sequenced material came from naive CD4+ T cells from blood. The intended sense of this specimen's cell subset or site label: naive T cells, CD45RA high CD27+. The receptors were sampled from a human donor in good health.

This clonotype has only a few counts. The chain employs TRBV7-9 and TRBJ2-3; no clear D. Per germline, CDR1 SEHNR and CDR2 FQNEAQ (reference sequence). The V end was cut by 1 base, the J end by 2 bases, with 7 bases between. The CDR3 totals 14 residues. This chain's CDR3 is CASSLGLTTDTQYF. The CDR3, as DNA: TGTGCCAGCAGCTTAGGGCTTACCACAGATACGCAGTATTTT.

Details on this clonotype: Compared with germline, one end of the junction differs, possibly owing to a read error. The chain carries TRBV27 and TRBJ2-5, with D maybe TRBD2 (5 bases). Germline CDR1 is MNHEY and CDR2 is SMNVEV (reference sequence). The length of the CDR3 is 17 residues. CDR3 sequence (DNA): TGTGCCAGAAGTTTTTACGGGCTAGCTGGGAATAAAGAGACCCAGTACTTC. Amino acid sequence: CARSFYGLAGNKETQYF.

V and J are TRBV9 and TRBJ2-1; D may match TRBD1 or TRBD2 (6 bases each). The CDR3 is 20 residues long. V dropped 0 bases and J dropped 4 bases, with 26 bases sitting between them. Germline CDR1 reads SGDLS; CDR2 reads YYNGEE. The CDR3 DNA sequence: TGTGCCAGCAGCGTAGCTATAGCTAGCGCGAATGTCCAGGGGTACAATGAGCAGTTCTTC. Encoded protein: CASSVAIASANVQGYNEQFF.

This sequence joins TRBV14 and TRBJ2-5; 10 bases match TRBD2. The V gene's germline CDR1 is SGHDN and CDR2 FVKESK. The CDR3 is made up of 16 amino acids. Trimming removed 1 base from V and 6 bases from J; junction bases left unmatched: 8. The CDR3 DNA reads TGTGCCAGCAGCCAAGCAGGAGCGGGAGGGCGTCAGACCCAGTACTTC. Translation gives CASSQAGAGGRQTQYF.

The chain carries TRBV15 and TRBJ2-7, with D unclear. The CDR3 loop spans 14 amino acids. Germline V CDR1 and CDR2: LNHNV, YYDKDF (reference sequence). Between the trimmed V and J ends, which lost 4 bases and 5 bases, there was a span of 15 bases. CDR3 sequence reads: CATSNRLTIHEQYF. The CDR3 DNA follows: TGTGCCACCAGCAATCGGCTTACTATCCACGAGCAGTACTTC.

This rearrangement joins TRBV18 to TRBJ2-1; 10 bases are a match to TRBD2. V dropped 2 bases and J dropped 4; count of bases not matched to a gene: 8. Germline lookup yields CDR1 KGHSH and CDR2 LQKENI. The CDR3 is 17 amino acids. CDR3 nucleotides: TGTGCCAGCTCACCAACTATGTCTAGCGGGAGTTACAATGAGCAGTTCTTC. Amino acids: CASSPTMSSGSYNEQFF.

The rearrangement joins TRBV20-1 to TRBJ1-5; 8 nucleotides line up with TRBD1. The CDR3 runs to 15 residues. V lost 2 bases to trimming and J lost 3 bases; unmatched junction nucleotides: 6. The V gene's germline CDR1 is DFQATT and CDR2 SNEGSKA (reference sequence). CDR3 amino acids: CSARTGQGTNQPQHF. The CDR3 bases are TGCAGTGCTAGAACCGGACAGGGTACCAATCAGCCCCAGCATTTT.

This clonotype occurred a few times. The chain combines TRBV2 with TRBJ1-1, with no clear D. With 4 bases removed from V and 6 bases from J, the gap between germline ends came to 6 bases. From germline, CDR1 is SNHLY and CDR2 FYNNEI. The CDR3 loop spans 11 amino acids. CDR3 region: CASSGGAEAFF. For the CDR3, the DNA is TGTGCCAGCAGTGGTGGGGCTGAAGCTTTCTTT.

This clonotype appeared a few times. The CDR3 is CAISEGQGPWDTEAFF. The CDR3 DNA reads TGTGCCATCAGTGAGGGGCAGGGGCCGTGGGACACTGAAGCTTTCTTT. The rearrangement links TRBV10-3 to TRBJ1-1, with D perhaps TRBD1 (6 bases). This CDR3 is 16 amino acids long. V lost 2 bases and J lost 3, with 16 bases in between. Germline V CDR1 and CDR2: ENHRY, SYGVKD.

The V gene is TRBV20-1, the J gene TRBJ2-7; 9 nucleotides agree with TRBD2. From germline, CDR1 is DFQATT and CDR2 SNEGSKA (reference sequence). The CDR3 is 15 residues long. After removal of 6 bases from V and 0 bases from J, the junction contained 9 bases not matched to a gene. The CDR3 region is CSATHHSGGSYEQYF. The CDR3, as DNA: TGCAGTGCAACACACCATAGCGGGGGCTCCTACGAGCAGTACTTC.

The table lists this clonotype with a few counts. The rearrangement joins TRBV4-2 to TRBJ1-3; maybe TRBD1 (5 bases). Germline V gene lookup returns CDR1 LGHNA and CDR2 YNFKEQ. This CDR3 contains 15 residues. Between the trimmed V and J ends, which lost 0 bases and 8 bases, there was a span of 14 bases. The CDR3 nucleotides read TGTGCCAGCAGCCAAGAAATAAGGGGCCGCCACACCATATATTTT. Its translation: CASSQEIRGRHTIYF.

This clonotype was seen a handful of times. CDR3 amino acids: CASSPGAVSLNEQFF. DNA of the CDR3: TGCGCCAGCAGCCCTGGGGCAGTCTCTTTGAATGAGCAGTTCTTC. The rearrangement joins TRBV5-1 to TRBJ2-1; perhaps TRBD1 as D (5 bases). The CDR3 totals 15 residues. Germline lookup yields CDR1 SGHRS and CDR2 YFSETQ. V was shortened by 4 bases and J by 7 bases, with 18 bases between the two germline ends.

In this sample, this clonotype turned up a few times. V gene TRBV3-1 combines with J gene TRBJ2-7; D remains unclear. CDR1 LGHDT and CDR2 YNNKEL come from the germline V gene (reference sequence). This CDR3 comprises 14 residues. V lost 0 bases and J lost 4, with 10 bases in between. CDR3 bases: TGTGCCAGCAGCCAAGATCCCTTCGGGTACGAGCAGTACTTC. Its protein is CASSQDPFGYEQYF.

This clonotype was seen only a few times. The CDR3 sequence: CASSAGTGLTYEQYF. The CDR3 region has the DNA TGCGCCAGCAGCGCGGGGACAGGGCTAACCTACGAGCAGTACTTC. The chain links TRBV5-1 to TRBJ2-7; 9 nucleotides match TRBD1. Germline V gene lookup returns CDR1 SGHRS and CDR2 YFSETQ. V lost 4 bases and J lost 2; bases outside the gene matches: 7. The CDR3 runs 15 residues.

Here the CDR3 DNA reads TGTGCCAGCAGCTTAATAGGGGCAGGCAGTCTCGAGCAGTACTTC. It is translated as CASSLIGAGSLEQYF. The rearrangement uses TRBV7-9 and TRBJ2-7; D possibly corresponds to TRBD1 (5 bases). The CDR3 runs to 15 residues. Trimming took 2 bases from V and 6 from J, leaving 17 bases between them. Germline V CDR1 and CDR2: SEHNR, FQNEAQ (reference sequence).

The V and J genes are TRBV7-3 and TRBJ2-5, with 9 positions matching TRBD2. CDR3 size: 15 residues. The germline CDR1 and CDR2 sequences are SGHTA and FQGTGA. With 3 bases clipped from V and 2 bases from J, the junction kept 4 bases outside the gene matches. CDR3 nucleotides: TGTGCCAGCAGCTTGGGCGGGAGGGATCAAGAGACCCAGTACTTC. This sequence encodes CASSLGGRDQETQYF.

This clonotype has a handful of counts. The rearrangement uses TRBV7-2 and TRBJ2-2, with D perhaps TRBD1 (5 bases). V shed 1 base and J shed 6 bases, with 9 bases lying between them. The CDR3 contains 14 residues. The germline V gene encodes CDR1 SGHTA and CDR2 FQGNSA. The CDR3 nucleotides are TGTGCCAGCAGCTTAGTTAAGGGGCCCGGGGAGCTGTTTTTT. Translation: CASSLVKGPGELFF. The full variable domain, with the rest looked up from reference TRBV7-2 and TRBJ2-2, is GAGVSQSPSNKVTEKGKDVELRCDPISGHTALYWYRQSLGQGLEFLIYFQGNSAPDKSGLPSDRFSAERTGGSVSTLTIQRTQQEDSAVYLCASSLVKGPGELFFGEGSRLTVL.

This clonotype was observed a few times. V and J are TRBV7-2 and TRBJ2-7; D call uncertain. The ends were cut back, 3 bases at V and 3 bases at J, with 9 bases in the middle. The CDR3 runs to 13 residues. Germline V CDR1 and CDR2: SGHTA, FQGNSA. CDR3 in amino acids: CASSFTAVYEQYF. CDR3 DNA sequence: TGTGCCAGCAGCTTCACGGCGGTCTACGAGCAGTACTTC.

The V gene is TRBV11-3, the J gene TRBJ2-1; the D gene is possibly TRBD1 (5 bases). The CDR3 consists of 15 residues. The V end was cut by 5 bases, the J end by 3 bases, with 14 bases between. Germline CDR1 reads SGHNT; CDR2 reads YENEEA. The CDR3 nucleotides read TGTGCCAGCAGCGGAGAAGGGGCCTTCTACAATGAGCAGTTCTTC. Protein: CASSGEGAFYNEQFF.

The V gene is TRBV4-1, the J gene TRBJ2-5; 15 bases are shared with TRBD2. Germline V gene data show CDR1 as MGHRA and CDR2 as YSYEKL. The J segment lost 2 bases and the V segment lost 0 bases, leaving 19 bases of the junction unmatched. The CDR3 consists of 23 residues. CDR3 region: CASSQDKTSGTSGRNYLQETQYF. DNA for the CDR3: TGCGCCAGCAGCCAAGATAAGACGTCTGGGACTAGCGGGAGGAATTACCTACAAGAGACCCAGTACTTC.

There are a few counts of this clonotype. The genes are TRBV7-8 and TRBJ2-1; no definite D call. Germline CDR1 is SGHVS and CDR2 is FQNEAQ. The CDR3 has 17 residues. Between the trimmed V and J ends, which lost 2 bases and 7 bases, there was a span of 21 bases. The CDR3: CASSLSRRVKLRNEQFF. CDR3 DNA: TGTGCCAGCAGCTTATCGCGAAGGGTAAAACTAAGGAATGAGCAGTTCTTC.

CDR3 region: CSALGVKVGTEAFF. The CDR3 DNA follows: TGCAGTGCTCTAGGAGTTAAGGTGGGAACTGAAGCTTTCTTT. The chain has TRBV20-1 and TRBJ1-1; D is ambiguous. The CDR3 runs 14 residues. Per germline, CDR1 DFQATT and CDR2 SNEGSKA (reference sequence). V was trimmed by 5 bases and J by 5 bases, leaving 18 bases between them.

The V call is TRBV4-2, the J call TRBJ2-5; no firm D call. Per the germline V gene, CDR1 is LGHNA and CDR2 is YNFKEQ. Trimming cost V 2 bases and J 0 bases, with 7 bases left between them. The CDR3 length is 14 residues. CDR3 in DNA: TGTGCCAGCAGCCAACTAGTCGACCAAGAGACCCAGTACTTC. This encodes CASSQLVDQETQYF.

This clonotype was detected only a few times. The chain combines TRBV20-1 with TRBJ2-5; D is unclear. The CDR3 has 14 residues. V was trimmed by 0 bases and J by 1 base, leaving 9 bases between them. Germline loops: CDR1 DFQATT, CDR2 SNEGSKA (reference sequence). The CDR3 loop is CSARDSLLQETQYF. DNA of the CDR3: TGCAGTGCTAGAGATTCCCTACTCCAAGAGACCCAGTACTTC.

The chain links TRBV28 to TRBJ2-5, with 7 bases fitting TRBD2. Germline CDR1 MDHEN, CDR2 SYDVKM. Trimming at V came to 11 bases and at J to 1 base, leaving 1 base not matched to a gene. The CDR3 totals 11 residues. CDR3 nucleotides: TGTGCCTGCGGGGGCCAAGAGACCCAGTACTTC. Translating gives CACGGQETQYF.